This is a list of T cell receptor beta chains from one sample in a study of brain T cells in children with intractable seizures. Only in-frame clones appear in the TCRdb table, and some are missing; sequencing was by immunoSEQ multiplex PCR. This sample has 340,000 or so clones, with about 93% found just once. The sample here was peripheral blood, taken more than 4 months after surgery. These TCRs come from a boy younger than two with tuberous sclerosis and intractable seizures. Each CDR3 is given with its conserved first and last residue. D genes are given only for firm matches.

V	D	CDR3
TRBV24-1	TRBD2	CATSDLQASGSTDTQYF
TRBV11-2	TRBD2	CASSLSGSSYNEQFF
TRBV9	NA	CASSTYGGSYEQYF
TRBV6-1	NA	CASSEAPGALGEKLFF
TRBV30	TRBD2	CAWSRRGRALDEQYF
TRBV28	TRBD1	CASSFMDRAKSGNTIYF
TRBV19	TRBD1	CASSIDRDRVDQPQHF
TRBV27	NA	CASSLSRGAGGELFF
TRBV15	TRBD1	CATSRPGQVEGTEAFF
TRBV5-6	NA	CASSSARDTHWNTEAFF
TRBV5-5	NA	CASSSPGLWEKLFF
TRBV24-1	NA	CATSDLHRARVVSQPQHF
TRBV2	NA	CASSEEGLAYEQYF
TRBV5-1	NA	CASFLRAARETQYF
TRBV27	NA	CASSFGASYEQYF
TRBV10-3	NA	CASRSGESSYEQYF
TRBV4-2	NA	CASSQRLKRDSQETQYF
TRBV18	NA	CASSPLGQVEYSPLHF
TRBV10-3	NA	CAISESAGEQFF
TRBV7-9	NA	CASSLRGETQYF
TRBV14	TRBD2	CASSQDRGRSSYNEQFF
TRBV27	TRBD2	CASRGLAATYEQYF
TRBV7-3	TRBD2	CASSTSGSNEQFF
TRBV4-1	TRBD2	CASTLAGGQVEQFF
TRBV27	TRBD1	CASKTGGGNSPLHF
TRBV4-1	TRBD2	CASSHATSGGSGELFF
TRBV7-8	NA	CASIQGRGRRDTQYF
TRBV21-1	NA	CASSNVAAGVVSYGYTF
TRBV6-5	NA	CASSRDVRGGNTIYF
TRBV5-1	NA	CASSLFGTVKIGNQPQHF
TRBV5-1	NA	CASSMGPAYEQYF
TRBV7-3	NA	CASSLTASYNEQFF
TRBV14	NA	CASSQALTSSTDTQYF
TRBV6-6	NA	CASVGGGNYGYTF
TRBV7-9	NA	CASSPVFEKLFF
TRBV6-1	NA	CASSERREAFF
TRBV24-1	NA	CATSDSTDGNQPQHF
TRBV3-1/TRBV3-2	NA	CASSQMRTERLFF
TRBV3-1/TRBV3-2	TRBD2	CASSQHVRGGRGNEQFF
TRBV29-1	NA	CSVQEGETQYF
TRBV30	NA	CAWSVGLSYEQYF
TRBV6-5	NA	CASRAAGLTNYGYTF
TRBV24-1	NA	CATAVPWSPLHF
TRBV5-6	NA	CASSVRDTYNEQFF
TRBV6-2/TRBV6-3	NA	CASSTGLDWSNQPQHF
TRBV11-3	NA	CASSLSLSVGSYNEQFF
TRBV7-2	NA	CASSLGVGWFSDGYTF
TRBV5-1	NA	CASSLDPLSVRNYGYTF